This T cell receptor (beta chain) was sequenced in a study of blood T cells in healthy people across ages. Study-wide results and limits: With unsorted PBMCs, a conclusive comparison of naive versus antigen-experienced cells was not possible. Across the age range, TCR beta diversity per million T cells fell in a roughly linear way.

Regarding this clonotype: What it recognizes is unknown.

A second PCR of roughly 7 to 11 cycles used a sample-barcoded 5' primer and a J-beta primer mix. TCRdb redid the calling of the 5' RACE reads with MiXCR, one entry per CDR3 protein. The table has over 1.5 million distinct CDR3 sequences, around half seen once. This TCR came from a woman aged 40 to 50 in good health. Sequenced: blood.

The CDR3 is CSVPAWTDGYTF. The CDR3 coding sequence is TGCAGCGTTCCAGCTTGGACAGATGGCTACACCTTC. V and J are TRBV29-1 and TRBJ1-2; the D gene is possibly TRBD1 (6 bases). The V end was cut by 5 bases, the J end by 6 bases, with 13 bases between. The germline gives CDR1 SQVTM, CDR2 ANQGSEA. The CDR3 runs to 12 residues.